The 25 T cell receptor beta chains below all came from one sample that was sequenced in a study of cytomegalovirus exposure and HLA in healthy donors. PCR involved 60 Vbeta and 13 Jbeta primers. Method: immunoSEQ multiplex PCR; TCRdb's copy keeps in-frame clones and lacks some. The data hold 84,000 or so clones, with around four fifths observed a single time. Sequenced input: PBMCs. Receptors originate from a boy younger than 18 in good health and CMV-seronegative.

V usage is TRBV7-6 and J usage is TRBJ2-1; TRBD2 matches 8 bases. Germline V CDR1 and CDR2: SGHVS, FNYEAQ. This CDR3 spans 14 amino acids. V shed 3 bases and J 5 bases; nucleotides not matched to a gene: 3. The CDR3 DNA follows: TGTGCCAGCAGCTTTAGCGGGGCCGACAATGAGCAGTTCTTC. Its translation is CASSFSGADNEQFF.

The chain combines TRBV15 with TRBJ1-2; the match to TRBD1 covers 9 bases. Trimming removed 1 base from V and 7 bases from J; junction bases left unmatched: 7. Germline CDR1 and CDR2: LNHNV and YYDKDF (reference sequence). This CDR3 region has 15 residues. The CDR3 DNA follows: TGTGCCACCAGCAGAGTAGGGACAGGGCCATCTGGCTACACCTTC. Translated: CATSRVGTGPSGYTF.

The rearrangement links TRBV28 to TRBJ1-1, with TRBD1 as a possible D gene (5 bases). The CDR3 loop spans 13 amino acids. Per the germline V gene, CDR1 is MDHEN and CDR2 is SYDVKM. V lost 6 bases, J lost 4 bases, and 12 bases lay in between. The CDR3 nucleotides are TGTGCCAGCAGGGAGGGAGGGGCCACTGAAGCTTTCTTT. Protein product: CASREGGATEAFF.

J is TRBJ1-1 and V is TRBV19; no firm D call. This CDR3 contains 12 residues. Trimming removed 9 bases from V and 1 base from J, with 9 bases in between. Germline CDR1 is LNHDA and CDR2 is SQIVND (reference sequence). CDR3 loop: CASGPRNTEAFF. In nucleotides, the CDR3 is TGTGCCAGCGGTCCGAGGAACACTGAAGCTTTCTTT.

Comments on this clone: The sample carries other DNA sequences with the same CDR3. The chain recombines TRBV27 with TRBJ1-1; 7 bases line up with TRBD1. The CDR3 loop spans 13 amino acids. Germline V CDR1 and CDR2: MNHEY, SMNVEV (reference sequence). With V trimmed by 5 bases and J by 5 bases, 5 bases remained unmatched. DNA for the CDR3: TGTGCCAGCAGTCCCGGGGGACAGACTGAAGCTTTCTTT. It specifies CASSPGGQTEAFF.

The chain combines TRBV29-1 with TRBJ1-6, with 8 positions matching TRBD1. The CDR3 has 13 residues. The germline gives CDR1 SQVTM, CDR2 ANQGSEA. The J segment lost 7 bases and the V segment lost 5 bases, leaving 4 bases of the junction unmatched. CDR3 DNA: TGCAGCGTTTCCCGGGACAGGAATTCACCCCTCCACTTT. Protein: CSVSRDRNSPLHF.

The V call is TRBV7-2, the J call TRBJ2-2, with a possible D match to TRBD2 (6 bases). CDR1 is SGHTA and CDR2 is FQGNSA in the germline V gene. This CDR3 has 14 residues. V gave up 8 bases and J gave up 0 bases, with 10 bases separating them. CDR3: CASPGGTNTGELFF. CDR3 sequence (DNA): TGTGCCAGCCCCGGCGGGACGAACACCGGGGAGCTGTTTTTT.

This clone has just a few counts. The chain has TRBV27 and TRBJ1-6; D ambiguous. The CDR3 length is 11 residues. Per germline, CDR1 MNHEY and CDR2 SMNVEV (reference sequence). Trimming pared 6 bases from V and 13 bases from J, leaving 10 bases between. The DNA of the CDR3 is TGTGCCAGCAGGACTGGGAGGCCCCTCCACTTT. Translating gives CASRTGRPLHF.

The chain couples TRBV5-1 to TRBJ1-2; the D gene is possibly TRBD1 (5 bases). CDR1 is SGHRS and CDR2 is YFSETQ in the germline V gene. The ends were cut back, 0 bases at V and 7 bases at J, with 13 bases in the middle. The CDR3 is made up of 14 amino acids. This CDR3 reads CASSLALGRGGYTF. The CDR3 nucleotides are TGCGCCAGCAGCTTGGCCCTGGGAAGGGGTGGCTACACCTTC.

This rearrangement joins TRBV5-4 to TRBJ2-6; the D is unclear. Trimming took off 1 base at V and 1 base at J, with 6 bases between the two ends. Germline V CDR1 and CDR2: SGHNT, YYREEE (reference sequence). The CDR3 has 15 amino acids. This CDR3 reads CASSLQISGANVLTF. The CDR3 DNA reads as TGTGCCAGCAGCTTGCAAATTTCTGGGGCCAACGTCCTGACTTTC.

The gene calls are TRBV19 and TRBJ1-5; no definite D call. V lost 6 bases, J lost 7 bases, and 13 bases lay in between. The CDR3 runs to 13 residues. In germline, CDR1 is LNHDA, CDR2 SQIVND (reference sequence). In DNA, the CDR3 is TGTGCCAGTAGAGCGACGGGGATACAGCCCCAGCATTTT. It translates to CASRATGIQPQHF.

The chain joins TRBV4-1 to TRBJ2-1; 7 nucleotides align to TRBD1. The V segment lost 6 bases and the J segment 8 bases; nucleotides outside the gene matches: 13. CDR1 and CDR2 from the germline V gene are MGHRA and YSYEKL. The CDR3 spans 15 residues. The CDR3: CASRSPGQSVYEQFF. The CDR3 DNA sequence: TGCGCCAGCAGATCACCGGGACAGAGTGTCTATGAGCAGTTCTTC.

This clone was observed a handful of times. This sequence joins TRBV5-4 and TRBJ1-1, with a possible D match to TRBD1 (6 bases). Trimming shortened V by 6 bases and J by 4 bases, and 13 bases separated the two germline ends. CDR3 length equals 13 residues. Germline V lookup: CDR1 SGHNT, CDR2 YYREEE (reference sequence). CDR3 region: CASIPDRSTEAFF. The CDR3 coding sequence is TGTGCCAGCATCCCCGACAGGTCCACTGAAGCTTTCTTT. The variable domain in full, completed from reference TRBV5-4 and TRBJ1-1, reads ETGVTQSPTHLIKTRGQQVTLRCSSQSGHNTVSWYQQALGQGPQFIFQYYREEENGRGNFPPRFSGLQFPNYSSELNVNALELDDSALYLCASIPDRSTEAFFGQGTRLTVV.

This rearrangement joins TRBV30 to TRBJ2-7; TRBD1 agrees at 12 bases. CDR1 GTSNPN and CDR2 SVGIG come from the germline V gene (reference sequence). The V segment lost 0 bases and the J segment 7 bases; nucleotides outside the gene matches: 7. This CDR3 is 15 amino acids long. Here the CDR3 reads CAWSVGGQGAGEQYF. The CDR3 coding sequence is TGTGCCTGGAGTGTAGGGGGACAGGGGGCGGGGGAGCAGTACTTC. Combining the CDR3 with reference TRBV30 and TRBJ2-7 gives the whole variable domain SQTIHQWPATLVQPVGSPLSLECTVEGTSNPNLYWYRQAAGRGLQLLFYSVGIGQISSEVPQNLSASRPQDRQFILSSKKLLLSDSGFYLCAWSVGGQGAGEQYFGPGTRLTVT.

This clone was seen more than once but under ten times. The chain is built from TRBV19 and TRBJ2-7, with D possibly matching TRBD1 (6 bases). This CDR3 spans 15 amino acids. Trimming took 3 bases from V and 3 from J, leaving 15 bases between them. Germline CDR1 is LNHDA and CDR2 is SQIVND (reference sequence). This CDR3 is CASSILGTPNYEQYF. In DNA form, the CDR3 reads TGTGCCAGTAGTATCCTCGGGACACCCAACTACGAGCAGTACTTC.

The chain links TRBV25-1 to TRBJ1-1; TRBD1 might be the D (6 bases). Trimming stripped 5 bases from V and 7 bases from J, with 14 bases between. There are 13 residues in the CDR3. The germline V gene has CDR1 MGHDK and CDR2 SYGVNS. The CDR3 spells CASSRGGYDEAFF. The CDR3 DNA is TGTGCCAGCAGTAGGGGGGGATATGATGAAGCTTTCTTT.

The chain uses TRBV10-3 and TRBJ1-6; 10 nucleotides match TRBD1. V lost 4 bases to trimming and J lost 8 bases; unmatched junction nucleotides: 8. From germline, CDR1 is ENHRY and CDR2 SYGVKD. The CDR3 contains 16 residues. The CDR3 reads CAISAPPGTGDSPLHF. In DNA, the CDR3 is TGTGCCATCAGTGCACCCCCCGGGACAGGGGATTCACCCCTCCACTTT.

The table lists this clone with a count of one. The chain has TRBV7-2 and TRBJ1-1, with 7 bases that match TRBD1. This CDR3 contains 15 residues. Trimming removed 1 base from V and 1 base from J; junction bases left unmatched: 3. Germline CDR1 reads SGHTA; CDR2 reads FQGNSA. The CDR3 region is CASSLETGRNTEAFF. In nucleotides, the CDR3 is TGTGCCAGCAGCTTAGAGACAGGGAGGAACACTGAAGCTTTCTTT.

V usage is TRBV7-9 and J usage is TRBJ2-7; 8 positions agree with TRBD2. The J segment lost 9 bases and the V segment lost 5 bases, leaving 12 bases of the junction unmatched. The CDR3 is 14 residues long. Germline lookup yields CDR1 SEHNR and CDR2 FQNEAQ (reference sequence). CDR3 in amino acids: CASSLSGTEGRQYF. The CDR3 region has the DNA TGTGCCAGCAGCCTTAGCGGGACGGAAGGGAGGCAGTACTTC.

V is TRBV6-5 and J is TRBJ2-7, with D tentatively TRBD1 (6 bases). CDR3 size: 13 residues. CDR1 MNHEY and CDR2 SVGAGI come from the germline V gene. Trimming pared 2 bases from V and 4 bases from J, leaving 9 bases between. The DNA of the CDR3 is TGTGCCAGCAGTTACGGACAGCTTTACGAGCAGTACTTC. Translation: CASSYGQLYEQYF.

This chain connects TRBV5-6 to TRBJ2-2, with 12 bases lining up with TRBD1. The V and J ends lost 3 bases and 7 bases, in that order; junction bases with no gene match: 7. This CDR3 has 16 amino acids. CDR1 SGHDT and CDR2 YYEEEE come from the germline V gene. CDR3 in amino acids: CASSSGGTGGYGELFF. CDR3 in DNA: TGTGCCAGCAGCTCTGGTGGGACAGGGGGCTACGGGGAGCTGTTTTTT.

The V gene is TRBV7-9, the J gene TRBJ1-1, with D perhaps TRBD1 (6 bases). This CDR3 comprises 13 residues. Germline values: CDR1 SEHNR, CDR2 FQNEAQ (reference sequence). V was cut by 5 bases and J by 3 bases, with 10 bases left in between. Written as DNA, the CDR3 is TGTGCCAGCAGCCTTCGGACAGACACTGAAGCTTTCTTT. Amino acid sequence: CASSLRTDTEAFF.

The chain is built from TRBV2 and TRBJ1-4; no definite D call. V was clipped by 9 bases and J by 7 bases, with 6 bases between them. The CDR3 is 10 residues long. Germline V gene lookup returns CDR1 SNHLY and CDR2 FYNNEI. CDR3 DNA: TGTGCCAGAGCCACTGAAAAACTGTTTTTT. Translation: CARATEKLFF.

This clone has more than one count but fewer than ten. This sequence joins TRBV4-1 and TRBJ2-1; D ambiguous. Per the germline V gene, CDR1 is MGHRA and CDR2 is YSYEKL. The CDR3 is 13 residues long. Trimming stripped 4 bases from V and 6 bases from J, with 10 bases between. As DNA, the CDR3 is TGCGCCAGCAGCCCCCTTGGCCTCAATGAGCAGTTCTTC. This encodes CASSPLGLNEQFF.

Only a few counts were recorded for this clone. The chain recombines TRBV19 with TRBJ1-2, with 7 bases fitting TRBD1. The CDR3 extends over 13 amino acids. CDR1 LNHDA and CDR2 SQIVND come from the germline V gene (reference sequence). V shed 5 bases, J shed 7 bases, and the junction held 7 bases outside the gene matches. CDR3 coding DNA: TGTGCCAGTAGTTGGGGGACAGTCCGTGGCTACACCTTC. Its protein is CASSWGTVRGYTF.